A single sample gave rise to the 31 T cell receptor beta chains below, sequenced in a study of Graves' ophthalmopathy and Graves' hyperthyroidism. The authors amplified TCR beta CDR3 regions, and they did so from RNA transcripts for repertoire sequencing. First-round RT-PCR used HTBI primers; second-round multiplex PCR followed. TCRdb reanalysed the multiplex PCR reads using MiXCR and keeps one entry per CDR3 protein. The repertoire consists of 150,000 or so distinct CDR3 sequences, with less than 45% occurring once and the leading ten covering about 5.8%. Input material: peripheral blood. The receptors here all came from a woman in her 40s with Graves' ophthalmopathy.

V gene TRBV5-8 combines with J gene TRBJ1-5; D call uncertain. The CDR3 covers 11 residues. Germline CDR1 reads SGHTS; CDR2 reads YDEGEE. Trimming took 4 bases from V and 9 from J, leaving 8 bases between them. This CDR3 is CASSRRGPQHF. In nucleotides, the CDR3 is TGTGCCAGCAGCCGCCGGGGGCCCCAGCATTTT.

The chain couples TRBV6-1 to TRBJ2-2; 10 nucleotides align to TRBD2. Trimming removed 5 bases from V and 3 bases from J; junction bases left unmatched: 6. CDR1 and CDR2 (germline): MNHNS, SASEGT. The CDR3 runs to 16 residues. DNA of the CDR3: TGTGCCAGCAGTCGCAGCGGGGGGGCGGACACCGGGGAGCTGTTTTTT. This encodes CASSRSGGADTGELFF.

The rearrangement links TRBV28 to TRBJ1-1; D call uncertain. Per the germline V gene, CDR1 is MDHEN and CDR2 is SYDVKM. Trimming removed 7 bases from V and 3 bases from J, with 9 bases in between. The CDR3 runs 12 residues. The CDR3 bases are TGTGCCAGCACCTCGGGTTACACTGAAGCTTTCTTT. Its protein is CASTSGYTEAFF.

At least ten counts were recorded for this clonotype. The CDR3 coding sequence is TGTGCCAGCAGTCCCCGACGGGACACTGAAGCTTTCTTT. The encoded protein is CASSPRRDTEAFF. The chain recombines TRBV6-2 or TRBV6-3 with TRBJ1-1, with unresolved D. The CDR3 extends over 13 amino acids. Trimming left V 5 bases short and J 3 bases short, with 10 bases between. Germline V gene lookup returns CDR1 MNHEY and CDR2 SVGEGT.

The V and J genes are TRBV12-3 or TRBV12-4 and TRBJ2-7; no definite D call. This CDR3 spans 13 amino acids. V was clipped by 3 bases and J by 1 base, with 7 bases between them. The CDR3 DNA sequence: TGTGCCAGCAGTTTTAATCCGTCCTACGAGCAGTACTTC. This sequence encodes CASSFNPSYEQYF.

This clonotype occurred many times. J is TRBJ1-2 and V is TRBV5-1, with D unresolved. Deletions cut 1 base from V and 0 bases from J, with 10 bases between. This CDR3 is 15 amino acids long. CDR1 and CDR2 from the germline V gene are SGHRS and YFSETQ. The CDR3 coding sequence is TGCGCCAGCAGCTTGCGCCAGCCTGCTAACTATGGCTACACCTTC. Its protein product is CASSLRQPANYGYTF.

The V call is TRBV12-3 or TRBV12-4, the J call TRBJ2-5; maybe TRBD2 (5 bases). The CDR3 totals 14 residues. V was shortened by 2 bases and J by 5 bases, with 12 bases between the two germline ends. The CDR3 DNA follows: TGTGCCAGCAGTTTATGGGAGATTAGGGAGACCCAGTACTTC. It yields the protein CASSLWEIRETQYF.

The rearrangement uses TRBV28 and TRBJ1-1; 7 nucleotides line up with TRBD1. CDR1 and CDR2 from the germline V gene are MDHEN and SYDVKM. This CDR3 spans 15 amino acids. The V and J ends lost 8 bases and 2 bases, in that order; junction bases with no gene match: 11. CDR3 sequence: CASGGQRRPNTEAFF. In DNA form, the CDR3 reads TGTGCCAGCGGGGGACAGCGGCGACCCAACACTGAAGCTTTCTTT.

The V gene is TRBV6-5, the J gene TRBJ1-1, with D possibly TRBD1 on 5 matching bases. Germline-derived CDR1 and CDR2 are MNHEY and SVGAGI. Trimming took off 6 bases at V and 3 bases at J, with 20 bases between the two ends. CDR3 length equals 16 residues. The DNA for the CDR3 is TGTGCCAGCAGGTATGACGCCTTCCAAGGGGACACTGAAGCTTTCTTT. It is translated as CASRYDAFQGDTEAFF.

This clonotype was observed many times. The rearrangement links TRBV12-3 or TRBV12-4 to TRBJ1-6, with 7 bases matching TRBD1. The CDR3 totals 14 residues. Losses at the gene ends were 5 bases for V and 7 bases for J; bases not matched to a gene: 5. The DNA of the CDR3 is TGTGCCAGCAGTACCGGGACAGAGAATTCACCCCTCCACTTT. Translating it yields CASSTGTENSPLHF.

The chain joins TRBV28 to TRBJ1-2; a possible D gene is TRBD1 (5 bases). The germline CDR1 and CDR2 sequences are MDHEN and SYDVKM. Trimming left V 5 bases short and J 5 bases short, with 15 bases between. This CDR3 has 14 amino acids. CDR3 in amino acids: CASSTSGTEYGYTF. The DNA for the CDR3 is TGTGCCAGCAGTACCTCCGGGACGGAGTATGGCTACACCTTC.

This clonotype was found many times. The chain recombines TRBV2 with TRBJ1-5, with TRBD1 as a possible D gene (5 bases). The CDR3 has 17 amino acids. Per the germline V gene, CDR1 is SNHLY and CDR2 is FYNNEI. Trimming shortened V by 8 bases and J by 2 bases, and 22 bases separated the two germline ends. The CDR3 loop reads CASQGNRMLSGNQPQHF. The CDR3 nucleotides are TGTGCCAGCCAGGGAAACAGGATGTTAAGCGGCAATCAGCCCCAGCATTTT. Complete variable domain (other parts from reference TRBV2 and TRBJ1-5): EPEVTQTPSHQVTQMGQEVILRCVPISNHLYFYWYRQILGQKVEFLVSFYNNEISEKSEIFDDQFSVERPDGSNFTLKIRSTKLEDSAMYFCASQGNRMLSGNQPQHFGDGTRLSIL.

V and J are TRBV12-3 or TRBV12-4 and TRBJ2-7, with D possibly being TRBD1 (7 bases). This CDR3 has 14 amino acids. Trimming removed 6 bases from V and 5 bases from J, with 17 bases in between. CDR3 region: CASRGQPGGNEQYF. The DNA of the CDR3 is TGTGCCAGCAGGGGACAGCCAGGGGGGAACGAGCAGTACTTC.

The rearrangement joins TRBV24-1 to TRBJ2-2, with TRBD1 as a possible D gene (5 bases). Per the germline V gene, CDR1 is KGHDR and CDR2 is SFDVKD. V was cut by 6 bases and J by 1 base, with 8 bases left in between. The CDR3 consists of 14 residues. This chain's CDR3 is CATSSTENTGELFF. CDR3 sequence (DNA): TGTGCCACCAGTTCGACAGAGAACACCGGGGAGCTGTTTTTT.

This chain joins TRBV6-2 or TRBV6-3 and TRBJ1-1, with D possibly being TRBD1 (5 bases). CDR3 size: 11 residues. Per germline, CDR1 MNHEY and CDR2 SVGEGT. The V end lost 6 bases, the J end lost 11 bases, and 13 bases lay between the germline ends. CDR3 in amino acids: CASRWGPEAFF. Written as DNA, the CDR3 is TGTGCCAGCAGGTGGGGCCCGGAGGCTTTCTTT.

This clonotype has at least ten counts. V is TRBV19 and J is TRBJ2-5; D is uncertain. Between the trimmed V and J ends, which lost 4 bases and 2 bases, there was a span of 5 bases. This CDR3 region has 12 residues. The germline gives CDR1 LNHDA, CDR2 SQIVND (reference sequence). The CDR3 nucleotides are TGTGCCAGTAGTACGGCACAAGAGACCCAGTACTTC. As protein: CASSTAQETQYF.

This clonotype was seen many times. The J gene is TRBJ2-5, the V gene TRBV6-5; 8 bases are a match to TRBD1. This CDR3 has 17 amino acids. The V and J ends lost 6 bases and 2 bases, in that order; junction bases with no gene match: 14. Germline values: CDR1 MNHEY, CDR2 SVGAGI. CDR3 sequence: CASRSLGAGGYQETQYF. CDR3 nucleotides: TGTGCCAGCAGATCTCTTGGGGCAGGGGGCTATCAAGAGACCCAGTACTTC.

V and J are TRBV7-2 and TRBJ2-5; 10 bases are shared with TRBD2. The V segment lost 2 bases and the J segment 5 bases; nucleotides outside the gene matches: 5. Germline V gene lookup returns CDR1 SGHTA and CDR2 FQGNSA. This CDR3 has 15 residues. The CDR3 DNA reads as TGTGCCAGCAGCTTACTAGCGGGAGATCCCGAGACCCAGTACTTC. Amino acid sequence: CASSLLAGDPETQYF.

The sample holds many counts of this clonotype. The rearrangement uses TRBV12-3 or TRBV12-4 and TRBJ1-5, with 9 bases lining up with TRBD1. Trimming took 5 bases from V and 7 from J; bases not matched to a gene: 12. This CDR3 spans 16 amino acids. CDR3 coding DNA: TGTGCCAGCAGTCCGCGAACAGGGGGCGTCGGACAGCCCCAGCATTTT. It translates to CASSPRTGGVGQPQHF.

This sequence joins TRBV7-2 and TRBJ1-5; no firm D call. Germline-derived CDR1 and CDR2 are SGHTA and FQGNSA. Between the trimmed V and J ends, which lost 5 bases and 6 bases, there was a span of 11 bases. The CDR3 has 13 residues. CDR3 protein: CASSTNDGQPQHF. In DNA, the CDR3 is TGTGCCAGCAGCACCAACGACGGTCAGCCCCAGCATTTT.

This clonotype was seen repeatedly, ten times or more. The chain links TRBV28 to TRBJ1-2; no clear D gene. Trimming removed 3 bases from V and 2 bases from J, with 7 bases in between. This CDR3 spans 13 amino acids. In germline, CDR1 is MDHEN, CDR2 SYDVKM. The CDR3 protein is CASSFGGNYGYTF. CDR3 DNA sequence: TGTGCCAGCAGTTTTGGCGGAAACTATGGCTACACCTTC.

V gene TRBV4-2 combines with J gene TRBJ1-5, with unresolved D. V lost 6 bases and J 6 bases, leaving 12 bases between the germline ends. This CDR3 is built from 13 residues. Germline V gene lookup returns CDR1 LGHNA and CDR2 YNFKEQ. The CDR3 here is CASSLQGRQPQHF. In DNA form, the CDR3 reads TGTGCCAGCAGTTTACAAGGGCGTCAGCCCCAGCATTTT.

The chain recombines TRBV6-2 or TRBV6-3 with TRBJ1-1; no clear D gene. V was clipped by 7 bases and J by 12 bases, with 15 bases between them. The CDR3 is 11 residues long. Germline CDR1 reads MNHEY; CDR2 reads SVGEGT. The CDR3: CASTSDLLTFF. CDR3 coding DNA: TGTGCCAGCACCTCCGATTTGTTGACTTTCTTT.

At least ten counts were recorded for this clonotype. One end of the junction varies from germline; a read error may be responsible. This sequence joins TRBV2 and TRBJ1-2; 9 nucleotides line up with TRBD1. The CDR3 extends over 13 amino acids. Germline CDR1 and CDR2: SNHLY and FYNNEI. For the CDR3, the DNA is TGTGCCAGCCGTGAGGGGACAGGGTATGGCTACACCTTC. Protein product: CASREGTGYGYTF.

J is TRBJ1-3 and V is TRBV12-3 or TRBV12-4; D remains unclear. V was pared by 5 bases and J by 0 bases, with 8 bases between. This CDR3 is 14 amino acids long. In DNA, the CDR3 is TGTGCCAGCAGTCCTATCCCCTCTGGAAACACCATATATTTT. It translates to CASSPIPSGNTIYF.

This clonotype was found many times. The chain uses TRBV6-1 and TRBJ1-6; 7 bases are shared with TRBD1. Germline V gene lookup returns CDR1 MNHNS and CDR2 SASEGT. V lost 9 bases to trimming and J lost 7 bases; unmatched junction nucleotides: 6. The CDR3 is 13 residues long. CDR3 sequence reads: CASNRGRNSPLHF. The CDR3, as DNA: TGTGCCAGTAACAGGGGTCGGAATTCACCCCTCCACTTT.

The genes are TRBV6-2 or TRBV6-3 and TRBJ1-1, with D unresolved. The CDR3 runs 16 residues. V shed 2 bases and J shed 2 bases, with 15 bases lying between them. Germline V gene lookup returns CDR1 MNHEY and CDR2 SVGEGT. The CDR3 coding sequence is TGTGCCAGCAGTTACGGACCCTGGACTGAAAACACTGAAGCTTTCTTT. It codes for CASSYGPWTENTEAFF.

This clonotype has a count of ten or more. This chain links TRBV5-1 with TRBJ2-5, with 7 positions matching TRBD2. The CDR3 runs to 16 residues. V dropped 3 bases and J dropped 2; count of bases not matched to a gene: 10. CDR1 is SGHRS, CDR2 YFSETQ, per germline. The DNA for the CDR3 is TGCGCCAGCAGCTCAGATCCGGGACTACTACAAGAGACCCAGTACTTC. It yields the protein CASSSDPGLLQETQYF.

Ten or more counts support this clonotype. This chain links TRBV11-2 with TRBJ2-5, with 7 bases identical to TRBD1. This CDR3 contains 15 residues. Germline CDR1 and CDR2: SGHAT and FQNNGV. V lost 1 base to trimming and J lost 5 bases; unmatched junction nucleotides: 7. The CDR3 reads CASSLGIGGSETQYF. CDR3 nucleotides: TGTGCCAGCAGCTTAGGGATAGGGGGCTCGGAGACCCAGTACTTC.

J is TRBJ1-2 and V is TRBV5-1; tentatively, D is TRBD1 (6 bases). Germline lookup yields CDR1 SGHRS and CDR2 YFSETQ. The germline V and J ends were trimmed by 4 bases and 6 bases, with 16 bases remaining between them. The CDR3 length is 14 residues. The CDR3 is CASSVAQGRNGYTF. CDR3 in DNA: TGCGCCAGCAGCGTGGCACAGGGTAGGAATGGCTACACCTTC.

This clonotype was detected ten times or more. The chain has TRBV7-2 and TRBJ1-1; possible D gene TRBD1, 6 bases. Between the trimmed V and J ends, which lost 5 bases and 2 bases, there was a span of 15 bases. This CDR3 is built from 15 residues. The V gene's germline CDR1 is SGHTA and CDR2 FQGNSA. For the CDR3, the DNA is TGTGCCAGCAGCCTAAAGAGGGGGGCAAACACTGAAGCTTTCTTT. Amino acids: CASSLKRGANTEAFF.